The rows below give T cell receptor beta chains drawn from one sample of a study of T-cell reconstitution after alpha-beta-depleted transplantation in children. One entry per CDR3 protein, called by TCRdb with MiXCR from the PCR reads. The sample yields about 610,000 distinct CDR3 sequences, 27% seen once. The material was PBMCs, obtained before TCRalphabeta/CD19-depleted stem cell transplant. The receptors were sampled from a boy younger than two with Wiskott-Aldrich syndrome, due to receive a stem cell transplant. Both conserved end residues are part of each CDR3. D genes are given only for firm matches. Clone size is shown for a subset of rows, as once, few, many or a class of expanded clone.

>NA|TRBJ1-1|TRBV4-1|NA
TGCGCCAGCAGCCAAGATCTCCAAGGGAACACTGAAGCTTTCTTT
CASSQDLQGNTEAFF
>TRBD2|TRBJ2-1|TRBV6-1|NA
TGTGCCAGCAGCCCTACTAGCGGGAGGGAAGATGAGCAGTTCTTC
CASSPTSGREDEQFF
>NA|TRBJ2-5|TRBV12-3/TRBV12-4|NA
TGTGCCAGCAGCCCTTGGGCGGCGTGGGAGACCCAGTACTTC
CASSPWAAWETQYF
>TRBD2|TRBJ2-3|TRBV5-1|NA
TGCGCCAGCACCCGGACTAGCGGGGGTTCTAGCACAGATACGCAGTATTTT
CASTRTSGGSSTDTQYF
>NA|TRBJ2-1|TRBV12-3/TRBV12-4|NA
TGTGCCAGCAGCTCAAGCCCAGTCCGGGATGAGCAGTTCTTC
CASSSSPVRDEQFF
>NA|TRBJ2-1|TRBV5-1|NA
TGCGCCAGCAGGAGGGCGGAGCTCTCCTACAATGAGCAGTTCTTC
CASRRAELSYNEQFF
>NA|TRBJ1-2|TRBV3-1|few
TGTGCCAGCAGCCACCAGGGTAGGAACTATGGCTACACCTTC
CASSHQGRNYGYTF
>NA|TRBJ2-1|TRBV12-3/TRBV12-4|few
TGTGCCAGCAGTTTGCGGGGAGACAATGAGCAGTTCTTC
CASSLRGDNEQFF
>NA|TRBJ1-2|TRBV5-1|NA
TGCGCCAGCAGCTTGGCCGAGGACAGCAGCAGTGGCTACACCTTC
CASSLAEDSSSGYTF
>TRBD2|TRBJ2-2|TRBV7-8|NA
TGTGCCAGCAGCGGCGGGACTAGCGGAACAGGGGGAGGGGAGCTGTTTTTT
CASSGGTSGTGGGELFF
>TRBD1|TRBJ2-2|TRBV11-2|few
TGTGCCAGCAGCAAAGGGACAGGGGGGAACACCGGGGAGCTGTTTTTT
CASSKGTGGNTGELFF
>TRBD1|TRBJ2-1|TRBV12-3/TRBV12-4|few
TGTGCCAGCAGTAAGGGACAGGGCCCCTACAATGAGCAGTTCTTC
CASSKGQGPYNEQFF
>NA|TRBJ2-1|TRBV7-6|NA
TGTGCCAGCAGCGTTAACCGGGGCAATGAGCAGTTCTTC
CASSVNRGNEQFF
>NA|TRBJ1-5|TRBV28|few
TGTGCCAGCAGTTTAAATCGAGGGGGGCCGATAATTGGAGATAGCAATCAGCCCCAGCATTTT
CASSLNRGGPIIGDSNQPQHF
>TRBD1|TRBJ2-5|TRBV5-1|NA
TGCGCCAGCAGCTTTGGACAGGGGGCGATCGGAGAGACCCAGTACTTC
CASSFGQGAIGETQYF
>NA|TRBJ2-3|TRBV10-3|few
TGTGCCATCAGTGAGCCCCGGGCCTCGACCCTCACAGATACGCAGTATTTT
CAISEPRASTLTDTQYF
>NA|TRBJ2-1|TRBV20-1|NA
TGCAGTGCTAGCGTAGCGTCCCGATACAATGAGCAGTTCTTC
CSASVASRYNEQFF
>NA|TRBJ2-5|TRBV21-1|NA
TGTGCCAGCAGCTCGACAGGGAGTAATAAAGAGACCCAGTACTTC
CASSSTGSNKETQYF
>TRBD2|TRBJ2-3|TRBV5-1|few
TGCGCCAGCAGCCCTACTAGCGGGAGATCGGCAGATACGCAGTATTTT
CASSPTSGRSADTQYF